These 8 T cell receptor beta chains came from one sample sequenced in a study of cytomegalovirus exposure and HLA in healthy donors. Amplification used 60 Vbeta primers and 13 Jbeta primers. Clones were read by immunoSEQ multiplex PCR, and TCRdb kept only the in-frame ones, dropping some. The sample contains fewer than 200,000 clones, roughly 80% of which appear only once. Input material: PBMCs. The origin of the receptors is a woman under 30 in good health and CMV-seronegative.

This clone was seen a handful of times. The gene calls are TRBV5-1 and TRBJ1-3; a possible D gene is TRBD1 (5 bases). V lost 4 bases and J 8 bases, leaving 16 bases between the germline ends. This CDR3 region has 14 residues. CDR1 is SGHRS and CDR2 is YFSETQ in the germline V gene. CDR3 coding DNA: TGCGCCAGCAGCCCCGGGGGGTTTGTTGACACCATATATTTT. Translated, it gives CASSPGGFVDTIYF.

The CDR3 nucleotides are TGCGCCAGCAGCCCTCAGGGTTACAATGAGCAGTTCTTC. It is translated as CASSPQGYNEQFF. The J gene is TRBJ2-1, the V gene TRBV4-1; possibly TRBD1 for D (5 bases). Germline V gene data show CDR1 as MGHRA and CDR2 as YSYEKL. V dropped 4 bases and J dropped 4 bases, with 8 bases sitting between them. This CDR3 has 13 amino acids.

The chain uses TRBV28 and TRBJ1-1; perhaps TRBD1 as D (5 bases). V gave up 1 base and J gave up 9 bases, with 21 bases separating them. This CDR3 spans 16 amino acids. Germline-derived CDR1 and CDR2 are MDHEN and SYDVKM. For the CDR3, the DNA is TGTGCCAGCAGTTTATTGGCGGGGCGCAAAGTGGTGAAAGCTTTCTTT. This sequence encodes CASSLLAGRKVVKAFF.

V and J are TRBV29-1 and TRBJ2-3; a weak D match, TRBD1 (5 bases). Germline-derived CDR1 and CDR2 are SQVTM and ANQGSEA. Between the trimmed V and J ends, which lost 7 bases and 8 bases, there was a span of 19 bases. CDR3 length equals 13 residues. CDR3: CSALDRTFVTQYF. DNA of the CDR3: TGCAGCGCCCTGGACCGGACATTTGTTACGCAGTATTTT.

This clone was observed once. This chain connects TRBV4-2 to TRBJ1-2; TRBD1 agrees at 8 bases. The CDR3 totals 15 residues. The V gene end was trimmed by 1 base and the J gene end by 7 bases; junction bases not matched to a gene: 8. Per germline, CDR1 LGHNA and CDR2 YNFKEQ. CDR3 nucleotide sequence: TGTGCCAGCAGCCAAGCTAGGACAGGGTCTTCTGGCTACACCTTC. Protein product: CASSQARTGSSGYTF.

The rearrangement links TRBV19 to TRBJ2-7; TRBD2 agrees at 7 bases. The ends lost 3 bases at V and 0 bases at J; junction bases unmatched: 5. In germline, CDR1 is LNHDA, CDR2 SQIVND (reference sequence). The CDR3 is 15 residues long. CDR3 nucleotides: TGTGCCAGTAGTATTAGCGGGCAACTCTCCTACGAGCAGTACTTC. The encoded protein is CASSISGQLSYEQYF. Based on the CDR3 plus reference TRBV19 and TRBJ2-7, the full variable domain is DGGITQSPKYLFRKEGQNVTLSCEQNLNHDAMYWYRQDPGQGLRLIYYSQIVNDFQKGDIAEGYSVSREKKESFPLTVTSAQKNPTAFYLCASSISGQLSYEQYFGPGTRLTVT.

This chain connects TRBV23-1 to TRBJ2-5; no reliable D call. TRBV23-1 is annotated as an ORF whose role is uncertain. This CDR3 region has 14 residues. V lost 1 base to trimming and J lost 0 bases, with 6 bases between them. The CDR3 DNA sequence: TGCGCCAGCAGTCAATGGCAGTACCAAGAGACCCAGTACTTC. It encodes CASSQWQYQETQYF.

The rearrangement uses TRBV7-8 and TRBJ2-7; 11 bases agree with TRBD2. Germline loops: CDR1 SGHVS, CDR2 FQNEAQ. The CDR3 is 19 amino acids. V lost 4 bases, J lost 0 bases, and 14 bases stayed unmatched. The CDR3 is CASSSSRDTGTSGSYEQYF. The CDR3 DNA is TGTGCCAGCAGCTCGAGCCGGGATACCGGGACTAGCGGCTCCTACGAGCAGTACTTC. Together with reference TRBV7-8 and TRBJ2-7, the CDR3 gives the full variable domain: GAGVSQSPRYKVAKRGQDVALRCDPISGHVSLFWYQQALGQGPEFLTYFQNEAQLDKSGLPSDRFFAERPEGSVSTLKIQRTQQEDSAVYLCASSSSRDTGTSGSYEQYFGPGTRLTVT.